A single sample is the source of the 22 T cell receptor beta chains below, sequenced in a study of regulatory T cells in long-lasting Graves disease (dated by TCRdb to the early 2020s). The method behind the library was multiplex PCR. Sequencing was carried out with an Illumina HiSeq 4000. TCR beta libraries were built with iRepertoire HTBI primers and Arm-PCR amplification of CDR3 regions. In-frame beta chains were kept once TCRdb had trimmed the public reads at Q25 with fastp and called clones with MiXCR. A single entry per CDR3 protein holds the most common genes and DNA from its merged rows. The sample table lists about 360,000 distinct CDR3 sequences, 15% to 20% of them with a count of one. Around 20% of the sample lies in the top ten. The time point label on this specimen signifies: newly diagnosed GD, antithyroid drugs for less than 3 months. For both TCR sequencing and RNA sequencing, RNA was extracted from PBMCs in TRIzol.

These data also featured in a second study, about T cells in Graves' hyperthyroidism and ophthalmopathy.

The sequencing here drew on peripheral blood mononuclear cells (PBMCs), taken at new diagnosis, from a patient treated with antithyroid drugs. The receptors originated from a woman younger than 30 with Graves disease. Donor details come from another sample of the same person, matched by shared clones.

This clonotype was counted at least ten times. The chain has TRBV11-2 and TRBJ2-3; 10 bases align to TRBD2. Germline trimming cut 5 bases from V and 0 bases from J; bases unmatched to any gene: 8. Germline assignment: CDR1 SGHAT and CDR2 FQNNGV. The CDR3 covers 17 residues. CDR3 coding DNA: TGTGCCAGCAGCCGACTAGCGGGTAAAAGTAGCACAGATACGCAGTATTTT. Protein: CASSRLAGKSSTDTQYF.

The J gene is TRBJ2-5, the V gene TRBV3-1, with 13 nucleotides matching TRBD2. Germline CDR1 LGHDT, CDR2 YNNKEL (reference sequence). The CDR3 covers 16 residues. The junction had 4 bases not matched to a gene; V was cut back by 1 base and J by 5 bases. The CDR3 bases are TGTGCCAGCAGCCAAGGGACTAGCGGGGGAGCTGAGACCCAGTACTTC. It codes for CASSQGTSGGAETQYF.

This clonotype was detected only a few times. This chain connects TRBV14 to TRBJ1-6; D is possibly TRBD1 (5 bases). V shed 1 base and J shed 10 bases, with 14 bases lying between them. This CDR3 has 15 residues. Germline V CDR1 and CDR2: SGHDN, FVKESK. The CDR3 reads CASSQGNQGNSPLHF. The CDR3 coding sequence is TGTGCCAGCAGCCAAGGTAACCAGGGTAACTCACCCCTCCACTTT.

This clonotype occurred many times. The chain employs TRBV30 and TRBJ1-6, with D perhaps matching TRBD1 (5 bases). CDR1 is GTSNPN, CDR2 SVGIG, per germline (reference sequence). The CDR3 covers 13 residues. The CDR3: CALGEGYNSPLHF. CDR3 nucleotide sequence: TGTGCTCTAGGGGAGGGGTATAATTCACCCCTCCACTTT.

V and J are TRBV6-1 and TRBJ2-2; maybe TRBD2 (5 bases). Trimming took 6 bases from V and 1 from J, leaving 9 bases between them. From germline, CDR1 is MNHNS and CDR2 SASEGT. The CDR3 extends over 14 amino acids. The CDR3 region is CASSPGKNTGELFF. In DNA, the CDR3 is TGTGCCAGCAGCCCCGGGAAGAACACCGGGGAGCTGTTTTTT.

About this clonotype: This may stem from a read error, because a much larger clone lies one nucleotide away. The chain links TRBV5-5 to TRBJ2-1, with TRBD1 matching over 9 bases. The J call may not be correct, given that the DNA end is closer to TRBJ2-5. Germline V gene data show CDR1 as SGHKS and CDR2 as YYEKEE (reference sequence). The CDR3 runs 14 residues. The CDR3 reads CASSDRGRQETQYF. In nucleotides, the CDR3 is TGTGCCAGCAGCGACAGGGGGAGGCAAGAGACCCAGTACTTC.

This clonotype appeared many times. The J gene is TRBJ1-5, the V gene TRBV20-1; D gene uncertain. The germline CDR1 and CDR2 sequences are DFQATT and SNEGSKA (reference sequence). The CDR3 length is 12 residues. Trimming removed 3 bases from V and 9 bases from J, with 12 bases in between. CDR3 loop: CSARMGVRPQHF. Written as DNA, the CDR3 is TGCAGTGCTAGGATGGGCGTACGGCCCCAGCATTTT.

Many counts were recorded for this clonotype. CDR3 region: CASSELAGGYNEQFF. DNA of the CDR3: TGTGCCAGCAGTGAGCTAGCGGGGGGGTACAATGAGCAGTTCTTC. This chain connects TRBV6-1 to TRBJ2-1, with TRBD2 matching over 12 bases. Germline CDR1 reads MNHNS; CDR2 reads SASEGT. V lost 3 bases to trimming and J lost 4 bases; unmatched junction nucleotides: 1. The CDR3 loop spans 15 amino acids.

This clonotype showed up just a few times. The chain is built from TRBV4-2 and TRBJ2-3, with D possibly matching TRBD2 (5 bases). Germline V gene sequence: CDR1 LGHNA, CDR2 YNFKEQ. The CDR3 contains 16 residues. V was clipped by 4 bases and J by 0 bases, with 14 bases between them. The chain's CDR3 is CASSRHLSGSTDTQYF. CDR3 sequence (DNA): TGTGCCAGCAGCCGACATTTGTCGGGAAGCACAGATACGCAGTATTTT.

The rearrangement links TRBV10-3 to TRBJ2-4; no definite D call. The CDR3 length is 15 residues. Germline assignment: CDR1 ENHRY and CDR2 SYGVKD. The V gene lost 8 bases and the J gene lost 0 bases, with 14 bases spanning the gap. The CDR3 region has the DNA TGTGCCATCGGGGAAGGATCGCCAGCCAAAAACATTCAGTACTTC. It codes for CAIGEGSPAKNIQYF.

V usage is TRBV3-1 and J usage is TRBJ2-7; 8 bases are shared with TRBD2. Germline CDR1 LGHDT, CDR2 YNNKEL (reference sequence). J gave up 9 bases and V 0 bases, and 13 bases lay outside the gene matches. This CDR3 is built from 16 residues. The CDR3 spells CASSQDLVAGTKVQYF. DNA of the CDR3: TGTGCCAGCAGCCAAGATCTGGTAGCGGGAACGAAGGTGCAGTACTTC.

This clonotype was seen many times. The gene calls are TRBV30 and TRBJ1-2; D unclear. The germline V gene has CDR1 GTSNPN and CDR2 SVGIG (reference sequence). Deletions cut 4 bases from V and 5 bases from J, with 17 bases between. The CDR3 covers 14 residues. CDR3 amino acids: CAWTPPASWYGYTF. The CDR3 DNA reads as TGTGCCTGGACCCCGCCGGCGAGTTGGTATGGCTACACCTTC. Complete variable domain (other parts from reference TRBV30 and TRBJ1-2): SQTIHQWPATLVQPVGSPLSLECTVEGTSNPNLYWYRQAAGRGLQLLFYSVGIGQISSEVPQNLSASRPQDRQFILSSKKLLLSDSGFYLCAWTPPASWYGYTFGSGTRLTVV.

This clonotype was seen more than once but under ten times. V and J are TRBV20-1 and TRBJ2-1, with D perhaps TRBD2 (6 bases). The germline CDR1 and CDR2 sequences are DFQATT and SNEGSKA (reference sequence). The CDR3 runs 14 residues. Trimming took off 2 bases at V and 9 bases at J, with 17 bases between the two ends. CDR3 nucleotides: TGCAGTGCTAGAAGTTTAAGTGGCGGGATTGAGCAGTTCTTC. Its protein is CSARSLSGGIEQFF.

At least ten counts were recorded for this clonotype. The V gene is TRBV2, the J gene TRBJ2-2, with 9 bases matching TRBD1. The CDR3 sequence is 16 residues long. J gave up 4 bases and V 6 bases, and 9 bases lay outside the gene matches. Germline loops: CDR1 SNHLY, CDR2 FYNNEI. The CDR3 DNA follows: TGTGCCAGCAGAGATATAGGACAGGGGTCCACCGGGGAGCTGTTTTTT. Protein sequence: CASRDIGQGSTGELFF. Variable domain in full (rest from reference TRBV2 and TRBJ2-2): EPEVTQTPSHQVTQMGQEVILRCVPISNHLYFYWYRQILGQKVEFLVSFYNNEISEKSEIFDDQFSVERPDGSNFTLKIRSTKLEDSAMYFCASRDIGQGSTGELFFGEGSRLTVL.

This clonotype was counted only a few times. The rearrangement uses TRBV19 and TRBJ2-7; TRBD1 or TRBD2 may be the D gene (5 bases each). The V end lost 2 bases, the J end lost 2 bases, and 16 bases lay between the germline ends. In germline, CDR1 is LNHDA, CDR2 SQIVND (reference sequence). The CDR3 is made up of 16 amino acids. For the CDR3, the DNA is TGTGCCAGTAGTATACTGGGACCACGAGGGACCTACGAGCAGTACTTC. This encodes CASSILGPRGTYEQYF.

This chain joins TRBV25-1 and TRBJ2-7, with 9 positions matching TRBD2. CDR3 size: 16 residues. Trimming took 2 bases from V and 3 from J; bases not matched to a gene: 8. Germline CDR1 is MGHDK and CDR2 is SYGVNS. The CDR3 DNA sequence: TGTGCCAGCAGTGAAGAGGGTAGCGGGGGAGGCTACGAGCAGTACTTC. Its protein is CASSEEGSGGGYEQYF.

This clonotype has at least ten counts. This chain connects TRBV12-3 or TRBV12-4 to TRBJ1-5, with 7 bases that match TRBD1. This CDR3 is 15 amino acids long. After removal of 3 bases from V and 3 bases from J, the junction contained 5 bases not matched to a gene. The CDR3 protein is CASSLGTDPNQPQHF. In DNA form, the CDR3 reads TGTGCCAGCAGTTTGGGGACAGACCCCAATCAGCCCCAGCATTTT.

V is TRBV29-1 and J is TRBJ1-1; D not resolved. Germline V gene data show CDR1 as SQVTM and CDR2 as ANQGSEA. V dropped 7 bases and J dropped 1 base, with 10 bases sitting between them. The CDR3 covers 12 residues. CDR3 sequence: CSATQRNTEAFF. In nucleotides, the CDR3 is TGCAGCGCTACCCAACGGAACACTGAAGCTTTCTTT.

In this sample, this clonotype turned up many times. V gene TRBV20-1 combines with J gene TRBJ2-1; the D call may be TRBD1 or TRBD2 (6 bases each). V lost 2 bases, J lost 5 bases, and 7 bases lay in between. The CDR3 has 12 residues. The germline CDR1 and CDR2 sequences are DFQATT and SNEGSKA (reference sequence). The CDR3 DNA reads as TGCAGTGCTAGAAGGGGGGACAATGAGCAGTTCTTC. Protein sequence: CSARRGDNEQFF.

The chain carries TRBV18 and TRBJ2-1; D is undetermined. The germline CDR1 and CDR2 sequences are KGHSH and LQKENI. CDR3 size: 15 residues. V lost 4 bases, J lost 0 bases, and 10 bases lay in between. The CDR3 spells CASSRPLLSYNEQFF. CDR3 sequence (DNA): TGTGCCAGCTCACGACCCCTTCTCTCCTACAATGAGCAGTTCTTC.

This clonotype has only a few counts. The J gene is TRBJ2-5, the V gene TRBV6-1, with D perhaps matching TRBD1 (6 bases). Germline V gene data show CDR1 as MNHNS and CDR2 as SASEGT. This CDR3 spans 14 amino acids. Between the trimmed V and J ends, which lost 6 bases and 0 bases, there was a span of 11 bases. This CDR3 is CASRPTGYQETQYF. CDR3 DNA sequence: TGTGCCAGCAGGCCTACAGGGTACCAAGAGACCCAGTACTTC.

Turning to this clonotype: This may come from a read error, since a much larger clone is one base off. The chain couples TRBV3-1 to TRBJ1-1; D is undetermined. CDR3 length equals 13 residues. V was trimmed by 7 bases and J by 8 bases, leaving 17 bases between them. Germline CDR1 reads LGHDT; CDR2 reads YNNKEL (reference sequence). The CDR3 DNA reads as TGTGCCAGCACCCGGGCGGAGAGTTCAGAAGCTTTCTTT. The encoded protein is CASTRAESSEAFF.